This T cell receptor beta chain was captured in a study of CD8 T cells in Susac syndrome. Points from the study as a whole: The study recognized that the number of individuals in its TCR sequencing and HLA analysis was relatively small.

In the case of this clonotype: What it binds is not known.

After extraction with the RNeasy kit, roughly 0.45 to 1 ug of the RNA was reverse transcribed using random hexamers. TCR beta CDR3 was amplified by immunoSEQ multiplex PCR. This amplification extended across 54 Vbeta and 13 Jbeta segments. TCRdb reprocessed the immunoSEQ multiplex PCR reads with MiXCR, giving one entry per CDR3 protein. The top ten clones hold more than 0.095% of a sample with roughly 130,000 distinct CDR3 sequences, 90% to 95% of them seen once. The CDR3 sequence is 13 residues long. Germline-derived CDR1 and CDR2 are MGHRA and YSYEKL. Trimming took off 4 bases at V and 11 bases at J, with 17 bases between the two ends. The authors sequenced TCR beta from blood CD8+ and CD4+ T cells. In contrast to the negatively isolated CD8+ and CD4+ T cells, TEMRA cells were FACS-enriched.

The V and J genes are TRBV4-1 and TRBJ1-1; TRBD1 might be the D (6 bases). Sequenced: CD4+ T cells from PBMCs. The source is a human donor in good health. CDR3 DNA: TGCGCCAGCAGCCGGGGGGGCAGGGGAAGGGCTTTCTTT. Translating gives CASSRGGRGRAFF.